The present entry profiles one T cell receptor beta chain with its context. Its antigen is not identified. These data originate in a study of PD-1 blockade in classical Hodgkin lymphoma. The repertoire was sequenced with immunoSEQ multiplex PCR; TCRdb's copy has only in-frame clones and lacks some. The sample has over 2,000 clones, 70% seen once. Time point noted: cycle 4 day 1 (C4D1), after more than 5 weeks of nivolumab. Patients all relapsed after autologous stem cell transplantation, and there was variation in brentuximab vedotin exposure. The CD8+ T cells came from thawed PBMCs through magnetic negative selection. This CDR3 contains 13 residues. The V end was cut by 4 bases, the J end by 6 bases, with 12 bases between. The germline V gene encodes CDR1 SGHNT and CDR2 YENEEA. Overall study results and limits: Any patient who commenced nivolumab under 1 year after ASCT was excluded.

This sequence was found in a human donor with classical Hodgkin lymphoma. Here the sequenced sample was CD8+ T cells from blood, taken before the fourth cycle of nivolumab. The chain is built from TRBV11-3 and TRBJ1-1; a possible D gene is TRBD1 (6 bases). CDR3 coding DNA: TGTGCCAGCAGCTCTGGTGCAGGGGCTGAAGCTTTCTTT. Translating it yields CASSSGAGAEAFF.